The 21 T cell receptor beta chains below were found in one sample sequenced in a study of cytomegalovirus exposure and HLA in healthy donors. Libraries were prepared by immunoSEQ multiplex PCR; TCRdb keeps only in-frame clonotypes and omits some of them. The repertoire holds about 330,000 clones, with roughly nine tenths as singletons. The sequenced sample was PBMCs. The receptors derive from a woman in her 30s in good health and CMV-seropositive.

This clone has a handful of counts. The chain uses TRBV19 and TRBJ2-3; 10 positions agree with TRBD2. V gave up 5 bases and J gave up 3 bases; unmatched junction bases: 14. This CDR3 comprises 18 residues. The V gene's germline CDR1 is LNHDA and CDR2 SQIVND (reference sequence). CDR3 DNA: TGTGCCAGTAGTGATTCCAGCGGGGGGGCTGTAGGGACAGATACGCAGTATTTT. This codes for CASSDSSGGAVGTDTQYF.

As regards this clone: The sample contains more than one DNA sequence encoding this CDR3. The chain combines TRBV5-1 with TRBJ2-1; 9 nucleotides agree with TRBD2. The trim removed 4 bases at V and 0 bases at J, leaving 2 bases unmatched. This CDR3 region has 15 residues. CDR1 and CDR2 from the germline V gene are SGHRS and YFSETQ. CDR3 sequence: CASSLTSGSYNEQFF. CDR3 DNA sequence: TGCGCCAGCAGCCTGACTAGCGGCTCCTACAATGAGCAGTTCTTC.

This clone was detected once. The chain couples TRBV2 to TRBJ2-2; 8 bases are a match to TRBD1. This CDR3 has 16 amino acids. The germline gives CDR1 SNHLY, CDR2 FYNNEI. The V and J ends lost 7 bases and 0 bases, in that order; junction bases with no gene match: 7. The CDR3 DNA is TGTGCCAGCAAGAACCGGGACAGGCCGAACACCGGGGAGCTGTTTTTT. It translates to CASKNRDRPNTGELFF.

V is TRBV12-5 and J is TRBJ1-2; D not resolved. The CDR3 consists of 14 residues. Trimming left V 2 bases short and J 1 base short, with 8 bases between. CDR1 LGHNT and CDR2 FRNRAP come from the germline V gene. The CDR3: CASGLWESNYGYTF. CDR3 coding DNA: TGTGCTAGTGGTTTGTGGGAGAGTAACTATGGCTACACCTTC.

The chain carries TRBV5-1 and TRBJ1-3; no reliable D call. With 4 bases removed from V and 2 bases from J, the gap between germline ends came to 7 bases. The CDR3 loop spans 13 amino acids. The germline gives CDR1 SGHRS, CDR2 YFSETQ. CDR3: CASSPATGNTIYF. The CDR3 DNA reads as TGCGCCAGCAGCCCGGCTACTGGAAACACCATATATTTT.

This chain uses TRBV6-1 with TRBJ2-2, with 7 bases matching TRBD2. The CDR3 is made up of 14 amino acids. The germline V gene encodes CDR1 MNHNS and CDR2 SASEGT. The junction had 1 base not matched to a gene; V was cut back by 6 bases and J by 0 bases. The CDR3 region is CASRGLANTGELFF. CDR3 sequence (DNA): TGTGCCAGCAGAGGACTAGCGAACACCGGGGAGCTGTTTTTT.

This clone has just one count. This chain connects TRBV30 to TRBJ1-3; D ambiguous. Per the germline V gene, CDR1 is GTSNPN and CDR2 is SVGIG (reference sequence). V lost 3 bases and J lost 0, with 9 bases in between. The CDR3 is made up of 14 amino acids. This CDR3 is CAWSLRSSGNTIYF. CDR3 nucleotide sequence: TGTGCCTGGAGCCTCAGGAGCTCTGGAAACACCATATATTTT. Full variable domain (outside the CDR3, taken from reference TRBV30 and TRBJ1-3): SQTIHQWPATLVQPVGSPLSLECTVEGTSNPNLYWYRQAAGRGLQLLFYSVGIGQISSEVPQNLSASRPQDRQFILSSKKLLLSDSGFYLCAWSLRSSGNTIYFGEGSWLTVV.

Comments on this clone: The sample contains more than one DNA sequence encoding this CDR3. The gene calls are TRBV27 and TRBJ2-7; D may correspond to TRBD1 or TRBD2 (5 bases each). With 2 bases removed from V and 2 bases from J, the gap between germline ends came to 7 bases. There are 13 residues in the CDR3. CDR1 MNHEY and CDR2 SMNVEV come from the germline V gene (reference sequence). The CDR3 sequence: CASSLGGTYEQYF. Here the CDR3 DNA reads TGTGCCAGCAGTTTAGGGGGAACCTACGAGCAGTACTTC.

The chain uses TRBV2 and TRBJ2-3; 8 bases line up with TRBD2. V lost 7 bases, J lost 3 bases, and 3 bases stayed unmatched. The CDR3 runs 13 residues. Germline V gives CDR1 SNHLY, CDR2 FYNNEI. CDR3 amino acids: CASTQRETDTQYF. The CDR3 DNA follows: TGTGCCAGCACCCAGCGGGAGACAGATACGCAGTATTTT.

This clone was recorded once. The CDR3 sequence is CASSPTTVSGANVLTF. In DNA form, the CDR3 reads TGTGCCAGCAGCCCGACGACCGTGTCTGGGGCCAACGTCCTGACTTTC. The chain carries TRBV4-2 and TRBJ2-6; D is ambiguous. Germline lookup yields CDR1 LGHNA and CDR2 YNFKEQ. Trimming stripped 4 bases from V and 1 base from J, with 11 bases between. The CDR3 extends over 16 amino acids.

As for this clone: This specimen includes other DNA sequences encoding the same CDR3. This chain links TRBV18 with TRBJ2-7, with D perhaps TRBD1 or TRBD2 (5 bases each). V dropped 4 bases and J dropped 1 base, with 11 bases sitting between them. CDR1 is KGHSH and CDR2 is LQKENI in the germline V gene. This CDR3 spans 14 amino acids. CDR3 sequence reads: CASSQGTGSYEQYF. The CDR3 DNA sequence: TGTGCCAGCTCACAAGGGACGGGTTCCTACGAGCAGTACTTC.

Only a few counts were recorded for this clone. The chain carries TRBV4-2 and TRBJ1-1, with 7 bases lining up with TRBD1. The CDR3 is made up of 14 amino acids. The germline CDR1 and CDR2 sequences are LGHNA and YNFKEQ. The V segment lost 1 base and the J segment 4 bases; nucleotides outside the gene matches: 3. The CDR3 sequence: CASSQAGGGTEAFF. The CDR3 nucleotides read TGTGCCAGCAGCCAAGCAGGGGGGGGCACTGAAGCTTTCTTT.

The chain joins TRBV5-4 to TRBJ2-7; 9 bases map to TRBD2. Germline V gene sequence: CDR1 SGHNT, CDR2 YYREEE (reference sequence). There are 17 residues in the CDR3. Losses at the gene ends were 4 bases for V and 5 bases for J; bases not matched to a gene: 16. In nucleotides, the CDR3 is TGTGCCAGCAGCCCATGGCAGGGTGGACTAGCGCGAGACGAGCAGTACTTC. It is translated as CASSPWQGGLARDEQYF.

This clone was recorded once. The V and J genes are TRBV9 and TRBJ2-1; 11 nucleotides match TRBD1. V was clipped by 0 bases and J by 9 bases; unmatched bases: 5. The CDR3 sequence is 15 residues long. Germline V gene sequence: CDR1 SGDLS, CDR2 YYNGEE. CDR3 in DNA: TGTGCCAGCAGCGTAGCCGGACAGGGGGCATTTGAGCAGTTCTTC. Amino acid sequence: CASSVAGQGAFEQFF.

CDR3 nucleotide sequence: TGTGCCAGCAGTTCCAGCCGGGACAGGGCCCAGCCCCAGCATTTT. This translates into CASSSSRDRAQPQHF. The chain joins TRBV6-5 to TRBJ1-5, with 9 nucleotides matching TRBD1. Germline V gene data show CDR1 as MNHEY and CDR2 as SVGAGI. Trimming at V came to 4 bases and at J to 7 bases, leaving 8 bases not matched to a gene. The CDR3 runs to 15 residues.

The chain uses TRBV6-5 and TRBJ2-4; D could derive from TRBD1 or TRBD2 (5 bases each). This CDR3 contains 13 residues. Trimming took 6 bases from V and 0 from J, leaving 6 bases between them. Germline CDR1 reads MNHEY; CDR2 reads SVGAGI. The chain's CDR3 is CASRGTAKNIQYF. Written as DNA, the CDR3 is TGTGCCAGCAGAGGGACAGCCAAAAACATTCAGTACTTC.

The CDR3 sequence: CASSLVSSGRGSGANVLTF. The CDR3 DNA is TGTGCCAGCAGCTTAGTTTCGTCCGGGAGGGGATCTGGGGCCAACGTCCTGACTTTC. The chain combines TRBV13 with TRBJ2-6; 8 nucleotides agree with TRBD2. J lost 1 base, V lost 1 base, and 9 bases had no gene match. CDR3 size: 19 residues. Germline-derived CDR1 and CDR2 are PRHDT and FYEKMQ (reference sequence). The full variable domain, rest sourced from reference TRBV13 and TRBJ2-6, is AAGVIQSPRHLIKEKRETATLKCYPIPRHDTVYWYQQGPGQDPQFLISFYEKMQSDKGSIPDRFSAQQFSDYHSELNMSSLELGDSALYFCASSLVSSGRGSGANVLTFGAGSRLTVL.

J is TRBJ2-3 and V is TRBV10-3; no reliable D call. V shed 6 bases and J shed 2 bases, with 3 bases lying between them. The CDR3 extends over 11 amino acids. The germline gives CDR1 ENHRY, CDR2 SYGVKD. CDR3 sequence reads: CAISTTDTQYF. CDR3 in DNA: TGTGCCATCAGCACCACAGATACGCAGTATTTT.

This chain joins TRBV29-1 and TRBJ1-4; tentative D call: TRBD1 (5 bases). The length of the CDR3 is 14 residues. Germline V gene sequence: CDR1 SQVTM, CDR2 ANQGSEA. V lost 6 bases, J lost 5 bases, and 16 bases lay in between. CDR3 amino acids: CSVLGVYQNEKLFF. The CDR3 DNA reads as TGCAGCGTCTTGGGGGTTTATCAAAATGAAAAACTGTTTTTT.

The genes are TRBV6-1 and TRBJ2-2; 12 bases line up with TRBD2. There are 19 residues in the CDR3. Trimming removed 2 bases from V and 5 bases from J; junction bases left unmatched: 12. Germline CDR1 and CDR2: MNHNS and SASEGT. The chain's CDR3 is CASSEIASSGGAWTGELFF. As DNA, the CDR3 is TGTGCCAGCAGTGAAATCGCCTCTAGCGGGGGGGCGTGGACCGGGGAGCTGTTTTTT.

The rearrangement links TRBV15 to TRBJ2-7; 9 positions match TRBD2. V gave up 6 bases and J gave up 4 bases; unmatched junction bases: 4. CDR1 LNHNV and CDR2 YYDKDF come from the germline V gene (reference sequence). The CDR3 covers 13 residues. The CDR3 DNA follows: TGTGCCACCAGTAGCGGGAGATGGTACGAGCAGTACTTC. Its translation is CATSSGRWYEQYF.